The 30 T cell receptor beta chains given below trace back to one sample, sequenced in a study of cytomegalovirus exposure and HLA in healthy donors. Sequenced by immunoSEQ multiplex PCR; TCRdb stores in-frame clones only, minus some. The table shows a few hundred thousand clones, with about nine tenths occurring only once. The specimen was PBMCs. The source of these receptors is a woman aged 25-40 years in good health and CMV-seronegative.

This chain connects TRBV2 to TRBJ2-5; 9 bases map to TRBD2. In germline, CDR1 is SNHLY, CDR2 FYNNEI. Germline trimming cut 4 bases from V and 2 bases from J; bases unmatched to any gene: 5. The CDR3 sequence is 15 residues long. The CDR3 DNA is TGTGCCAGCAGTGCTTCTAGCGGGACACAAGAGACCCAGTACTTC. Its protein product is CASSASSGTQETQYF.

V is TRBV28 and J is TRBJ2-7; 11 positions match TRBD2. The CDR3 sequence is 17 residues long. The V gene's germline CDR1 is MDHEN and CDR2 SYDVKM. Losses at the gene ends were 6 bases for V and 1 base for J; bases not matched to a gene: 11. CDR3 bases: TGTGCCAGCAGCCGCCGTTGGTTAGCGGGAGGGTCCTACGAGCAGTACTTC. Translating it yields CASSRRWLAGGSYEQYF.

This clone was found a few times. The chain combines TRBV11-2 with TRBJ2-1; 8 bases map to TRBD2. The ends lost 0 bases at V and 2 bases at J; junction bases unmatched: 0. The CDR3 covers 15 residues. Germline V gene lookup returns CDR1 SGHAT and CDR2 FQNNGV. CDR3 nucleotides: TGTGCCAGCAGCTTAGACGGGAGGGCCTACAATGAGCAGTTCTTC. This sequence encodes CASSLDGRAYNEQFF.

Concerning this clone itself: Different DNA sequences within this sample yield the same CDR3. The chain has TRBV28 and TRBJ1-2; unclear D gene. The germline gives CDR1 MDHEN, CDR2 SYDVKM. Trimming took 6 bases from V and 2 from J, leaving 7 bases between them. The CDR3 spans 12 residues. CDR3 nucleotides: TGTGCCAGCAGCCTCTTAAACTATGGCTACACCTTC. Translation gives CASSLLNYGYTF.

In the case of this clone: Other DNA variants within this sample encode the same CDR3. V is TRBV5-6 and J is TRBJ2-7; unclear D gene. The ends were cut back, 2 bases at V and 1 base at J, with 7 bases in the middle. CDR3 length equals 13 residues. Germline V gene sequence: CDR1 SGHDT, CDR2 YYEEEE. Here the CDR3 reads CASSLGQSYEQYF. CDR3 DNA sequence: TGTGCCAGCAGCTTAGGTCAGTCCTACGAGCAGTACTTC.

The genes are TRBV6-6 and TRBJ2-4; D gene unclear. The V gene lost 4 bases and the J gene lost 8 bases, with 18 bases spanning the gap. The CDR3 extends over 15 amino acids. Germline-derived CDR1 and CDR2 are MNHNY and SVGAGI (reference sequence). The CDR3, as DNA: TGTGCCAGCAGTTCCCACCGGGTCACGGTGGACATTCAGTACTTC. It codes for CASSSHRVTVDIQYF.

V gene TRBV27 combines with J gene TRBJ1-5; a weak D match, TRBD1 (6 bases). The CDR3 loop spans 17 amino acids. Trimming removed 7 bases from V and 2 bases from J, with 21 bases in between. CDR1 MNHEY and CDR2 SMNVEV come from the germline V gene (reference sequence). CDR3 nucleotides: TGTGCCAGCAAGGGGCCCAGGGGCTCGAGTGGCAATCAGCCCCAGCATTTT. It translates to CASKGPRGSSGNQPQHF.

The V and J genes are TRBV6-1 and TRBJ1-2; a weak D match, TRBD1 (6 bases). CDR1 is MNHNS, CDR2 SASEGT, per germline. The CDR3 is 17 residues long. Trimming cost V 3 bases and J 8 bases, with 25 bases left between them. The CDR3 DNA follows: TGTGCCAGCAGTGAGAATACCGGGACAACCTCTAGTGGGGGCTACACCTTC. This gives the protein CASSENTGTTSSGGYTF.

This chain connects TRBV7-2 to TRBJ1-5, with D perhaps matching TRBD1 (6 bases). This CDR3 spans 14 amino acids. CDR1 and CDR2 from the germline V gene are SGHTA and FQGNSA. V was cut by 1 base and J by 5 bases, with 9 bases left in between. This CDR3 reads CASSLDRVDQPQHF. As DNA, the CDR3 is TGTGCCAGCAGCTTAGACAGGGTGGATCAGCCCCAGCATTTT. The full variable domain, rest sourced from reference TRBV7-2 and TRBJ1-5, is GAGVSQSPSNKVTEKGKDVELRCDPISGHTALYWYRQSLGQGLEFLIYFQGNSAPDKSGLPSDRFSAERTGGSVSTLTIQRTQQEDSAVYLCASSLDRVDQPQHFGDGTRLSIL.

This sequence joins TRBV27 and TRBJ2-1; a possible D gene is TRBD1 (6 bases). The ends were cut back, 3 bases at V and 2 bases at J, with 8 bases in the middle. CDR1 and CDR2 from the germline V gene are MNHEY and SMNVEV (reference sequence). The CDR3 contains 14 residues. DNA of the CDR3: TGTGCCAGCAGTTTCCCAGGGGCCTACAATGAGCAGTTCTTC. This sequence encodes CASSFPGAYNEQFF.

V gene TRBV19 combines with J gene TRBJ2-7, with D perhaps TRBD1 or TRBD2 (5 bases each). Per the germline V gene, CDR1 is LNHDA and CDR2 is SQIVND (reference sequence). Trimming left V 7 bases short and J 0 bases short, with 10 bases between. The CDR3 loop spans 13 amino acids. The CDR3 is CASNSGTSYEQYF. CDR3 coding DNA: TGTGCCAGTAACTCCGGGACCTCCTACGAGCAGTACTTC.

The CDR3 region is CSAPGGAGNEQFF. The CDR3 DNA sequence: TGCAGCGCCCCAGGGGGGGCTGGCAATGAGCAGTTCTTC. The genes are TRBV29-1 and TRBJ2-1; D is possibly TRBD1 or TRBD2 (7 bases each). V was clipped by 7 bases and J by 6 bases, with 16 bases between them. Germline values: CDR1 SQVTM, CDR2 ANQGSEA. The CDR3 extends over 13 amino acids.

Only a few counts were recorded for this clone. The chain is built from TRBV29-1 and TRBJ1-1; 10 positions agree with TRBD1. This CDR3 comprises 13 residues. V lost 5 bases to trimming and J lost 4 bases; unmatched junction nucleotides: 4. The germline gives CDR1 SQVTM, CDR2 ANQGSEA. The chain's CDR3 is CSVRQGAGTEAFF. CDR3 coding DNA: TGCAGCGTTAGACAGGGGGCCGGCACTGAAGCTTTCTTT.

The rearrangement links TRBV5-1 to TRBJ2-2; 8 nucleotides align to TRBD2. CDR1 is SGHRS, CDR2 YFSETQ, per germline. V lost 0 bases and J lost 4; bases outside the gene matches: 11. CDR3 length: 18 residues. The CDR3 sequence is CASSLAGSGSMGTGELFF. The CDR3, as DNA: TGCGCCAGCAGCTTGGCAGGGAGCGGGAGTATGGGCACCGGGGAGCTGTTTTTT.

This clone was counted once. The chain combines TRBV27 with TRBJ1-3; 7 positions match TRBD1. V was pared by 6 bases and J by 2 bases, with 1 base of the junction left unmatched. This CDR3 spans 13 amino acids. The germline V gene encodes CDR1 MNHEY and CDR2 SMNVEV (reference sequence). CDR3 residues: CASSGTAGNTIYF. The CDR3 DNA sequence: TGTGCCAGCAGCGGGACAGCTGGAAACACCATATATTTT.

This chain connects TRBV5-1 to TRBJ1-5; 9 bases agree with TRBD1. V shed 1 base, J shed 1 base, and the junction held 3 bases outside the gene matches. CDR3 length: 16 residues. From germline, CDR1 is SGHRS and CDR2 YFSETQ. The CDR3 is CASSLTGTGSNQPQHF. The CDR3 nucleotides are TGCGCCAGCAGCTTGACCGGGACAGGGAGCAATCAGCCCCAGCATTTT.

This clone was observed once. The CDR3 DNA reads TGTGCCAGCAGCACAATCAACCCAGAAAAACCCTACGAGCAGTACTTC. It translates to CASSTINPEKPYEQYF. The J gene is TRBJ2-7, the V gene TRBV7-9; unclear D gene. Germline V gene data show CDR1 as SEHNR and CDR2 as FQNEAQ (reference sequence). Trimming shortened V by 5 bases and J by 2 bases, and 19 bases separated the two germline ends. The CDR3 sequence is 16 residues long.

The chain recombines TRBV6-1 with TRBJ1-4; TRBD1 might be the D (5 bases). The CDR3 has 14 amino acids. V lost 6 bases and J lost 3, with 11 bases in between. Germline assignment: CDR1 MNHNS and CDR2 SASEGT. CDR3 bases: TGTGCCAGCAGAGAGGGGCCCTCTAATGAAAAACTGTTTTTT. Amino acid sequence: CASREGPSNEKLFF.

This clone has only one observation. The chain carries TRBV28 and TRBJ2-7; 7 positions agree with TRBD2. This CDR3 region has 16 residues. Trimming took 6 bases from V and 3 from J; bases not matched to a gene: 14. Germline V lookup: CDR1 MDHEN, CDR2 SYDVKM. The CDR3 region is CASSHRGRGLFYEQYF. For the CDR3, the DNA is TGTGCCAGCAGCCACCGAGGGAGGGGTCTTTTCTACGAGCAGTACTTC.

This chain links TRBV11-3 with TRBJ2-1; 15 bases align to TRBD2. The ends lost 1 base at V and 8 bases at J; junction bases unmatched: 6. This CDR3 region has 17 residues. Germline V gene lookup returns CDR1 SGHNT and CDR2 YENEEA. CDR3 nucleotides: TGTGCCAGCAGCTTAGCCGGACTAGCGGGAGGGGGGGATGAGCAGTTCTTC. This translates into CASSLAGLAGGGDEQFF.

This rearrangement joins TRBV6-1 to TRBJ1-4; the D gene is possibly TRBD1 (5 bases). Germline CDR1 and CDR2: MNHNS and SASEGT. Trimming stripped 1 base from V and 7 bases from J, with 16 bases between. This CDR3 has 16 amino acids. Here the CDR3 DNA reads TGTGCCAGCAGTGAAGATGACAGACTCGTGTTTGAAAAACTGTTTTTT. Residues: CASSEDDRLVFEKLFF.

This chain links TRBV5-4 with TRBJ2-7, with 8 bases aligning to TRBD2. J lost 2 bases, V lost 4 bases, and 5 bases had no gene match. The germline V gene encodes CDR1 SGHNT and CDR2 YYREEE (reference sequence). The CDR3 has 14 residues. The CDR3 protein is CASSAAGVTYEQYF. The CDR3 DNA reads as TGTGCCAGCAGCGCAGCGGGAGTAACCTACGAGCAGTACTTC.

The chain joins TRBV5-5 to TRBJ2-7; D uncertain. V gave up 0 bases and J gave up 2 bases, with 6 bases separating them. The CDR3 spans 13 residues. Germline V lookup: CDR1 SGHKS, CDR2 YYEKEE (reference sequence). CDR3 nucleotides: TGTGCCAGCAGCTTGGGCCCTACCTACGAGCAGTACTTC. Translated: CASSLGPTYEQYF.

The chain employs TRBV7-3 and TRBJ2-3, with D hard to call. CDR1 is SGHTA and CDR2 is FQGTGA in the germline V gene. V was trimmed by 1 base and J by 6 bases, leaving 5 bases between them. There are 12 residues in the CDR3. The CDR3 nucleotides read TGTGCCAGCAGCTTAAACAGCGATACGCAGTATTTT. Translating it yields CASSLNSDTQYF.

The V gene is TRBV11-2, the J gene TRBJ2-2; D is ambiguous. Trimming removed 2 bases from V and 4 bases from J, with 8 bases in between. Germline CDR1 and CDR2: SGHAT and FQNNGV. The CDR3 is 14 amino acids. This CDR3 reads CASSLLTGTGELFF. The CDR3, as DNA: TGTGCCAGCAGCTTACTAACCGGCACCGGGGAGCTGTTTTTT. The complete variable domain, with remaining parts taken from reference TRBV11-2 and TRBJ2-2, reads EAGVAQSPRYKIIEKRQSVAFWCNPISGHATLYWYQQILGQGPKLLIQFQNNGVVDDSQLPKDRFSAERLKGVDSTLKIQPAKLEDSAVYLCASSLLTGTGELFFGEGSRLTVL.

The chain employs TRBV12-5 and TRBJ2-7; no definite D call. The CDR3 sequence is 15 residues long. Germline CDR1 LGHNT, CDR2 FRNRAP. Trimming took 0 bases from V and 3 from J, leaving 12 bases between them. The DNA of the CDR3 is TGTGCTAGTGGTTTGGTCGTCGGTGGAGACTACGAGCAGTACTTC. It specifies CASGLVVGGDYEQYF.

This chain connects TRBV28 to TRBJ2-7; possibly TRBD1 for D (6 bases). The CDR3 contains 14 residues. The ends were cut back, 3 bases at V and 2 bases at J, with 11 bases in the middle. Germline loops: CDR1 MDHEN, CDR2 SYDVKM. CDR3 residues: CASSFVAGAYEQYF. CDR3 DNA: TGTGCCAGCAGTTTCGTGGCAGGGGCCTACGAGCAGTACTTC.

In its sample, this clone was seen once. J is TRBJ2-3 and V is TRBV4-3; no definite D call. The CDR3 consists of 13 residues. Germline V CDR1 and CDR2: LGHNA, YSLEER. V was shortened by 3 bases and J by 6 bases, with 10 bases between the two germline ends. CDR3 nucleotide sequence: TGCGCCAGCAGCCACCCCATGGGGGATACGCAGTATTTT. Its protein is CASSHPMGDTQYF.

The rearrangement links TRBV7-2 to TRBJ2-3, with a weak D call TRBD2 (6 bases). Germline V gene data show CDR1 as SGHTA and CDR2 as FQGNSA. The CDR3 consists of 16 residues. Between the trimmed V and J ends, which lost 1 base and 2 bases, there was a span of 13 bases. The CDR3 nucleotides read TGTGCCAGCAGCTTAGGTGGTGCGGGGTTCACAGATACGCAGTATTTT. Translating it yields CASSLGGAGFTDTQYF.

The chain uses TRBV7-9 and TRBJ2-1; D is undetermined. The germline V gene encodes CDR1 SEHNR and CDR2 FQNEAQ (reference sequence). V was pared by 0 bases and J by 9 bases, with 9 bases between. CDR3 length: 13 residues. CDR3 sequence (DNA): TGTGCCAGCAGCTTAGCGAGGTCCCTTGAGCAGTTCTTC. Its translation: CASSLARSLEQFF.